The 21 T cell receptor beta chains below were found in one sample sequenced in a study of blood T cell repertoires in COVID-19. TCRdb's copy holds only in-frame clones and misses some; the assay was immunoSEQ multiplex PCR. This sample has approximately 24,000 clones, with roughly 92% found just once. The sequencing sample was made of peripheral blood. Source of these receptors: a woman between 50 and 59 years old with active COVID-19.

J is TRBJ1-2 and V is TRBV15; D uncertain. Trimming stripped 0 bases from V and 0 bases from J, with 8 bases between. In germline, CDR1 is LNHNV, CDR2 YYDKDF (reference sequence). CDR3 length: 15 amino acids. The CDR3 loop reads CATSRDTGANYGYTF. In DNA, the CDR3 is TGTGCCACCAGCAGAGATACCGGAGCTAACTATGGCTACACCTTC.

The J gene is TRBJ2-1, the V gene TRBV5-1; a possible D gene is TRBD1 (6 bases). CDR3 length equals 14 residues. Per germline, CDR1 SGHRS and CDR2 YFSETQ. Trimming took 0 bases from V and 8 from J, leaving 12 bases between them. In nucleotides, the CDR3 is TGCGCCAGCAGCTTGGCGCAGGGGTGGGATGAGCAGTTCTTC. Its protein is CASSLAQGWDEQFF.

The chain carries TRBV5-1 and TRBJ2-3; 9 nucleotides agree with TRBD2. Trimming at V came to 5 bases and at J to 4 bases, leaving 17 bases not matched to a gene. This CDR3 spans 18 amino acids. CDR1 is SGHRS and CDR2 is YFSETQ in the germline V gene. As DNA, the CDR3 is TGCGCCAGCAGAAACTCGGTAGGTGTCGGACTAGCGCCAGATACGCAGTATTTT. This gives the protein CASRNSVGVGLAPDTQYF.

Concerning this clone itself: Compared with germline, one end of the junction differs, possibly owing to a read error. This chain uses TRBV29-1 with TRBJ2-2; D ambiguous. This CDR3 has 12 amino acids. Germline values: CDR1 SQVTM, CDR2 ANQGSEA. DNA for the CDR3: TGCAGCTTTGAGGTGGCAGCCGGGGAGCTGTTTTTT. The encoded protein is CSFEVAAGELFF.

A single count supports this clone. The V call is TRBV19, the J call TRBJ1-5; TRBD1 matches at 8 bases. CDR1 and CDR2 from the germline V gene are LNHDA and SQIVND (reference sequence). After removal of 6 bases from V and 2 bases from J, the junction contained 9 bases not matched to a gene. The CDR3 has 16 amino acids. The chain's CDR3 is CASREQGAAGNQPQHF. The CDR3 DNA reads TGTGCCAGTAGGGAGCAGGGGGCAGCGGGCAATCAGCCCCAGCATTTT.

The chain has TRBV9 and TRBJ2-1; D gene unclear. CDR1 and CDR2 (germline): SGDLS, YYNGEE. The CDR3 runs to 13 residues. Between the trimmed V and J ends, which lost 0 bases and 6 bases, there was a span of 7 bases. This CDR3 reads CASSVEPVNEQFF. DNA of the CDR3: TGTGCCAGCAGCGTAGAGCCCGTCAATGAGCAGTTCTTC.

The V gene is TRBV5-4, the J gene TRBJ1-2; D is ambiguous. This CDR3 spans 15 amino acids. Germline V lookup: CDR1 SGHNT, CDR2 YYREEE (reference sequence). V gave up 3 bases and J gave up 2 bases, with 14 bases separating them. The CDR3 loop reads CASSSSKAGNYGYTF. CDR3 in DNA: TGTGCCAGCAGCTCATCTAAGGCGGGAAACTATGGCTACACCTTC.

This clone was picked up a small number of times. The CDR3 DNA reads TGTGCCAGTAGCCTAGGGGGCTATGGCTACACCTTC. It yields the protein CASSLGGYGYTF. The rearrangement uses TRBV19 and TRBJ1-2; TRBD1 is a possible D gene (6 bases). The CDR3 loop spans 12 amino acids. Germline V gene data show CDR1 as LNHDA and CDR2 as SQIVND (reference sequence). Deletions cut 6 bases from V and 4 bases from J, with 9 bases between.

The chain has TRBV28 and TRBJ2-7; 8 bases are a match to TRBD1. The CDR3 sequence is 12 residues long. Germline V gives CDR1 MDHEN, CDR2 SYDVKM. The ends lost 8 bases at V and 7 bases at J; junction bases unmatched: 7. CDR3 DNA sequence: TGTGCCAGCTCCGCAGGGGGCTGGGAGCAGTACTTC. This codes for CASSAGGWEQYF. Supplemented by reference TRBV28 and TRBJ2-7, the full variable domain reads DVKVTQSSRYLVKRTGEKVFLECVQDMDHENMFWYRQDPGLGLRLIYFSYDVKMKEKGDIPEGYSVSREKKERFSLILESASTNQTSMYLCASSAGGWEQYFGPGTRLTVT.

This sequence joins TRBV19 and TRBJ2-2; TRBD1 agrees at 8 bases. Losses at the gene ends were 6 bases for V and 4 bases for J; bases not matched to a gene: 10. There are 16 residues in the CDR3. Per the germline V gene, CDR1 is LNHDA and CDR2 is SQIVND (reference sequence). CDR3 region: CASRGTGQGPTGELFF. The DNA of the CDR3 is TGTGCCAGTAGAGGAACAGGACAGGGTCCCACCGGGGAGCTGTTTTTT.

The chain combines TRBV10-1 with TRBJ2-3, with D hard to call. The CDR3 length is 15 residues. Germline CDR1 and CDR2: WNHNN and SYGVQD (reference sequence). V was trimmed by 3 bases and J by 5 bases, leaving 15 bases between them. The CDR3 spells CASSDRPNSGDTQYF. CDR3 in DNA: TGCGCCAGCAGTGACAGGCCAAACTCCGGAGATACGCAGTATTTT.

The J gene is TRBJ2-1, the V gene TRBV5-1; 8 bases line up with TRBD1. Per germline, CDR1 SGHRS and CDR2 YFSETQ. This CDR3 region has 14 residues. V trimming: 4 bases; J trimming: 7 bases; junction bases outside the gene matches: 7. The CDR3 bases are TGCGCCAGCAGCCCCGGGACAGGAGGGAATGAGCAGTTCTTC. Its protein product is CASSPGTGGNEQFF.

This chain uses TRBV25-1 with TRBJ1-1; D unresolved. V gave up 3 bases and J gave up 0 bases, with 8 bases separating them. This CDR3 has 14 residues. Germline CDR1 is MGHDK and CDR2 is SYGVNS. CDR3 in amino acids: CASSDPVMNTEAFF. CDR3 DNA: TGTGCCAGCAGTGATCCGGTTATGAACACTGAAGCTTTCTTT.

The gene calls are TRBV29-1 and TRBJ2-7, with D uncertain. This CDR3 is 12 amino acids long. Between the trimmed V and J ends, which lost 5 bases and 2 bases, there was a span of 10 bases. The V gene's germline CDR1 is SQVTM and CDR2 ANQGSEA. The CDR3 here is CSVSPTPYEQYF. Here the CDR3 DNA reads TGCAGCGTTTCCCCTACCCCCTACGAGCAGTACTTC.

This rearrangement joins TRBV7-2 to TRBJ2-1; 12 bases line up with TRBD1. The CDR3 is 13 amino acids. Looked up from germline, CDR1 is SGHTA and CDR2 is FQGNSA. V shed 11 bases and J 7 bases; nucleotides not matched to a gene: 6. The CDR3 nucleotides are TGTGCCGGGGGGACAGGGGGCGGGAATGAGCAGTTCTTC. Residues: CAGGTGGGNEQFF. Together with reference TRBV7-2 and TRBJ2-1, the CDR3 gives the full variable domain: GAGVSQSPSNKVTEKGKDVELRCDPISGHTALYWYRQSLGQGLEFLIYFQGNSAPDKSGLPSDRFSAERTGGSVSTLTIQRTQQEDSAVYLCAGGTGGGNEQFFGPGTRLTVL.

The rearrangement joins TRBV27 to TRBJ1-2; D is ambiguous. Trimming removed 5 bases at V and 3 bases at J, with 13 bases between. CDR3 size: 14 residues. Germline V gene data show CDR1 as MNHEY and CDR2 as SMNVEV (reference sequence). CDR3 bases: TGTGCCAGCAGTGAGGTGTCCAGCCACTATGGCTACACCTTC. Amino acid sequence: CASSEVSSHYGYTF.

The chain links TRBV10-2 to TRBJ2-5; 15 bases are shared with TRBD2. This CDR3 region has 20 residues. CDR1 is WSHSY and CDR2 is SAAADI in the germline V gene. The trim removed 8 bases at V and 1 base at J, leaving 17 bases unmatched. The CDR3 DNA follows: TGCGCCAGCCGACGGACTAGCGGGGGGGTCACCCGGGGCGGCCAAGAGACCCAGTACTTC. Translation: CASRRTSGGVTRGGQETQYF.

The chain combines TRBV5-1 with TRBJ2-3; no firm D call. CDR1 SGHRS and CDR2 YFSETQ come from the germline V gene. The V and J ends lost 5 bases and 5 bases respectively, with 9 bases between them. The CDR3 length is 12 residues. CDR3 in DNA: TGCGCCAGCAGTGACGGGTTAGATACGCAGTATTTT. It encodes CASSDGLDTQYF.

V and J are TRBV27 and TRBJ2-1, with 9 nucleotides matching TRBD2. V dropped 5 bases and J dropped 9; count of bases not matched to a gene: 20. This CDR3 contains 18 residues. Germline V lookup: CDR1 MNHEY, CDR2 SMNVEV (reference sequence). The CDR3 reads CASSPSWLAGQGGGEQFF. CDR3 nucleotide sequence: TGTGCCAGCAGTCCCTCGTGGCTAGCGGGGCAGGGGGGGGGTGAGCAGTTCTTC.

The CDR3 spells CASSSRAGGTGELFF. The DNA for the CDR3 is TGTGCCAGCAGTTCCCGTGCGGGGGGGACCGGGGAGCTGTTTTTT. This chain uses TRBV27 with TRBJ2-2; 9 bases match TRBD2. Trimming at V came to 4 bases and at J to 5 bases, leaving 5 bases not matched to a gene. The CDR3 runs to 15 residues. CDR1 is MNHEY and CDR2 is SMNVEV in the germline V gene (reference sequence).

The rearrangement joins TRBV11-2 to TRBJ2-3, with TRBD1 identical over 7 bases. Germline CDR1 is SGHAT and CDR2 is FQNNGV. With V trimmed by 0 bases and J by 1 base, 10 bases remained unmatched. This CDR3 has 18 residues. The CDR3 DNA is TGTGCCAGCAGCTTAGATCCCGGCAGGGGGTATGGCACAGATACGCAGTATTTT. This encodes CASSLDPGRGYGTDTQYF.